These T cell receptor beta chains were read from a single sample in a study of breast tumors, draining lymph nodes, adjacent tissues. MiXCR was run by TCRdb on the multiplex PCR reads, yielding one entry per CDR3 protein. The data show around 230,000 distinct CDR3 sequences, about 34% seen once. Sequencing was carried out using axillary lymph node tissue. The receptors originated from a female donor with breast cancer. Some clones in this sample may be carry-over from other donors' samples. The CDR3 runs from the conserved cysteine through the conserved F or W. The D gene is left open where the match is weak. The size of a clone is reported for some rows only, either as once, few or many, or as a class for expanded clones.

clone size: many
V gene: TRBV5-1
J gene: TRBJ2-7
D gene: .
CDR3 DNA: TGCGCCAGCAGCTTGGCCCCGGGTAAGTACGAGCAGTACTTC
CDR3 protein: CASSLAPGKYEQYF

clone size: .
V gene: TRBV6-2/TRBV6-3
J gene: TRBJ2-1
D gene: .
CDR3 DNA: TGTGCCAGCAGTTACCGGCAGCACAATGAGCAGTTCTTC
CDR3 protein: CASSYRQHNEQFF

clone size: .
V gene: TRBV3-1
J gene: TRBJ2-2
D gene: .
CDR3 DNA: TGTGCCAGCAGCCAAGTGGGAACTAGTTCCGGGGAGCTGTTTTTT
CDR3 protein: CASSQVGTSSGELFF

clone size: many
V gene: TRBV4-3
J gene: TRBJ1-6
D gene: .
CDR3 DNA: TGTGCCAGCAGCCAAGATCGACTCCGGGCGTCCCTCCACTTT
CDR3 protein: CASSQDRLRASLHF

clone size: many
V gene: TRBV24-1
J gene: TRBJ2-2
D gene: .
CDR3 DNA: TGTGCCACCAGTGAGAGTCGGAGCGGACCTTCCCGGGGGGAGCTGTTTTTT
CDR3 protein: CATSESRSGPSRGELFF

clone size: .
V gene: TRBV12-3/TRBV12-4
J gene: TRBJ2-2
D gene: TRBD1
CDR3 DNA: TGTGCCAGCAGCCCGGGACAGGGCGAGCTGTTTTTT
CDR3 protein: CASSPGQGELFF

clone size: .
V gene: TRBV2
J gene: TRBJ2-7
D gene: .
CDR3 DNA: TGTGCCAGCAGTGGGGGAAGCACCTACGAGCAGTACTTC
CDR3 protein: CASSGGSTYEQYF

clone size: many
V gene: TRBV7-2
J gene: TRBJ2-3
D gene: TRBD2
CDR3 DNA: TGTGCCAGCAGCGGGGCAGGGACTAGCGGGAGTTATACGCAGTATTTT
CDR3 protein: CASSGAGTSGSYTQYF

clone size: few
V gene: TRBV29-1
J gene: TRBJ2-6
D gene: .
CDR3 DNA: TGCAGCGTTGAAGGGCTTTCTGGGGCCAACGTCCTGACTTTC
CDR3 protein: CSVEGLSGANVLTF

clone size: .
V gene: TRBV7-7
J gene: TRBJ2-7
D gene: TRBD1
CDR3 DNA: TGTGCTAGCACTCCGACAGGGAACTACGAGCAGTACTTC
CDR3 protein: CASTPTGNYEQYF

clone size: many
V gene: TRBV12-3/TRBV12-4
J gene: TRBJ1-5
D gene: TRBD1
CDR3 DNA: TGTGCCAGCAGCCAAGACAACGGGACAGGGGGCGGCAATCAGCCCCAGCATTTT
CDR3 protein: CASSQDNGTGGGNQPQHF

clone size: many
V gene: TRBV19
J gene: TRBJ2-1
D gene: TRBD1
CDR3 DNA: TGTGCCAGTACCATCAAGGGACAGGGGGCGCGGGATGAGCAGTTCTTC
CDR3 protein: CASTIKGQGARDEQFF

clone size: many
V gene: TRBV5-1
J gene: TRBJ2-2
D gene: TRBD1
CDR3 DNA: TGCGCCAGCAGCATAGGGACAGGGGGCGTCCCCGGGGAGCTGTTTTTT
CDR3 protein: CASSIGTGGVPGELFF

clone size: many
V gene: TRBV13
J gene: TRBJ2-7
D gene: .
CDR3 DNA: TGTGCCAGCAGTTGGACGAACTCCTACGAGCAGTACTTC
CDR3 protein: CASSWTNSYEQYF

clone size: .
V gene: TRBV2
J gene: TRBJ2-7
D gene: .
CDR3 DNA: TGTGCCAGCAGTGAAGCCATGACTCAAAACGGGTACGAGCAGTACTTC
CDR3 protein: CASSEAMTQNGYEQYF

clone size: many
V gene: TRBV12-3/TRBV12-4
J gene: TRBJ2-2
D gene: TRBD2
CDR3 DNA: TGTGCCAGCCGCTCCTCGACGACTAGCGGGCGGGACGGGGAGCTGTTTTTT
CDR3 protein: CASRSSTTSGRDGELFF

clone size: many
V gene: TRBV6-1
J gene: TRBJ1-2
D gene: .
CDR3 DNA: TGTGCCAGCCTCGGGCAGCTCTATGGCTACACCTTC
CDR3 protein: CASLGQLYGYTF

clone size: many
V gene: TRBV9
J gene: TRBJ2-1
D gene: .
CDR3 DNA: TGTGCCAGCAGCCCCACGGACCGCGGAGCGGTCGATGAGCAGTTCTTC
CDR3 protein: CASSPTDRGAVDEQFF

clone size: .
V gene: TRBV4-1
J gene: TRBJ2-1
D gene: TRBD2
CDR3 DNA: TGCGCCAGCAGCCAAGGGACTAGCGGGATGAATGAGCAGTTCTTC
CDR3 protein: CASSQGTSGMNEQFF

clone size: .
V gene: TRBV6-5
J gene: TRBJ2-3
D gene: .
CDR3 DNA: TGTGCCACCAGGTCCCCGGGGCTAATCGGGGATACGCAGTATTTT
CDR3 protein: CATRSPGLIGDTQYF

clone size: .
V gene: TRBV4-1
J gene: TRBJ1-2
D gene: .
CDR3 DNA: TGCGCCAGCAGCCAAGAAGACCTTGGAGGCTATGGCTACACCTTC
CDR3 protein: CASSQEDLGGYGYTF

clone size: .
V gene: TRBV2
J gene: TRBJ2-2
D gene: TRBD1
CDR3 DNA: TGTGCCAGCAGGAGGGACAGGGTCAGCACCGGGGAGCTGTTTTTT
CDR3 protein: CASRRDRVSTGELFF

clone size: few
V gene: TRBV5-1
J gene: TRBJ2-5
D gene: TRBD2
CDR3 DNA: TGCGCCAGCAGCGCGACTAGCGGGAAAGGTCAAGAGACCCAGTACTTC
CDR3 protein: CASSATSGKGQETQYF

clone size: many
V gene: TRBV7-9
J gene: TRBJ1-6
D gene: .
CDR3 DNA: TGTGCCAGCAGCTTAGAGGGGGGCTATAATTCACCCCTCCACTTT
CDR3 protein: CASSLEGGYNSPLHF

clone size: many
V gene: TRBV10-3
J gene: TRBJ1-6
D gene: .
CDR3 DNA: TGTGCCATGGGGACGCAGCTGAATTCACCCCTCCACTTT
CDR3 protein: CAMGTQLNSPLHF

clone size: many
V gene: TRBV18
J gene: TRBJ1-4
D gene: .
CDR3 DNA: TGTGCCAGCTCACCCCTGGCCACAGGGACTAATGAAAAACTGTTTTTT
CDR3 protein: CASSPLATGTNEKLFF

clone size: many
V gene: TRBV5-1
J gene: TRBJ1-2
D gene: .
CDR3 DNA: TGCGCCAGCAGCTTCGAGGGGAACTATGGCTACACCTTC
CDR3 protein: CASSFEGNYGYTF

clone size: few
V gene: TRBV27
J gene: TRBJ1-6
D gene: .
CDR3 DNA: TGTGCCAGCAGACAGGGTGGGAATTCACCCCTCCACTTT
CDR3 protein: CASRQGGNSPLHF

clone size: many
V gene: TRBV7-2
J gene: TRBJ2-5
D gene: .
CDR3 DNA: TGTGCCAGCAGCCGCCGAAGTCAGGGAGGAGAGACCCAGTACTTC
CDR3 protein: CASSRRSQGGETQYF

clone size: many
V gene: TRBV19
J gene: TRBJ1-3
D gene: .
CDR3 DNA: TGTGCCAGTAGTATTCAGGGGATCTCTGGAAACACCATATATTTT
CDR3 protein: CASSIQGISGNTIYF

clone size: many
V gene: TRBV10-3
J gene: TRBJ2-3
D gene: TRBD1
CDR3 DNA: TGTGCCATCAAGTCAGGGGGCCTCGGGACGCAGTATTTT
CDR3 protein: CAIKSGGLGTQYF

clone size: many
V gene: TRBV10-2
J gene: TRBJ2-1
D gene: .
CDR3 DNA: TGCGCCAGCAGTCGCCAGTACAATGAGCAGTTCTTC
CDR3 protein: CASSRQYNEQFF

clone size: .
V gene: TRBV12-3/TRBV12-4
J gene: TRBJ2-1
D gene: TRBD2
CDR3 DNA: TGTGCCAGCAGTTTTAGCCCTGGCAGCGGGAGGGGGGGTTGGTCCTACAATGAGCAGTTCTTC
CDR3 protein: CASSFSPGSGRGGWSYNEQFF

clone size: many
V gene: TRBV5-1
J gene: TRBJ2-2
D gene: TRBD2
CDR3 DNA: TGCGCCAGCAGCCGGCGGACTAGCGGGGGGGCCGGGGAGCTGTTTTTT
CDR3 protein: CASSRRTSGGAGELFF

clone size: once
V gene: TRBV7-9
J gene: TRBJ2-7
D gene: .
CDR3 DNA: TGTGCCAACAGCGCAGGAGAGTTTCCCTACGAGCAGTACTTC
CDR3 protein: CANSAGEFPYEQYF

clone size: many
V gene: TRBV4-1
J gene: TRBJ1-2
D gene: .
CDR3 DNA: TGCGCCAGCAGCCAAGAAGGGGATGGCTATGGCTACACCTTC
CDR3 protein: CASSQEGDGYGYTF

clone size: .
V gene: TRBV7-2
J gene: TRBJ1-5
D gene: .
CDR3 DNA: TGTGCCAGCAGTAGGGACTATCAAGAGACCCAGCATTTT
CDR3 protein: CASSRDYQETQHF

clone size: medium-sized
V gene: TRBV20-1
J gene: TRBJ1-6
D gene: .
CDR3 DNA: TGCAGTGCTCGACTCCAAGGGCATCGGAATTCACCCCTCCACTTT
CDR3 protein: CSARLQGHRNSPLHF

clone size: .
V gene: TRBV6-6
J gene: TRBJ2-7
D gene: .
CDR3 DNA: TGTGCCAGCAGTCCCATTAAAACCGGTCTTACCTACGAGCAGTACTTC
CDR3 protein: CASSPIKTGLTYEQYF

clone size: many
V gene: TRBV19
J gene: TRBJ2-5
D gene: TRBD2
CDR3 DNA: TGTGCCAGTAGTATGGGGCTAGCGGGGGGCCAAGAGACCCAGTACTTC
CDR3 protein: CASSMGLAGGQETQYF

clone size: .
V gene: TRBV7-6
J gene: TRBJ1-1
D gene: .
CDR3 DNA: TGTGCCGGGATAACGGGCACTGAAGCTTTCTTT
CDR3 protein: CAGITGTEAFF

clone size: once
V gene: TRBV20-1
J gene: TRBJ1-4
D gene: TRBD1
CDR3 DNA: TGCAGTGCTAGACAAGGGACAGCCTATGAAAAACTGTTTTTT
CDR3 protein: CSARQGTAYEKLFF

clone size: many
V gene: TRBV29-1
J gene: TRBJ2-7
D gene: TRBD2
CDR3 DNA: TGCAGCATTGGGACTAGCGTCTACGAGCAGTACTTC
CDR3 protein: CSIGTSVYEQYF

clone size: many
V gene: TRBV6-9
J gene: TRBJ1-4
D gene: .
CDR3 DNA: TGTGCCAGCAGACTACGGGCAACTAATGAAAAACTGTTTTTT
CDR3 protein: CASRLRATNEKLFF

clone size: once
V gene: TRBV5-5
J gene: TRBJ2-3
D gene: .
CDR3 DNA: TGTGCCAGCAGCCCATATCTGGGGCAGATCACAGATACGCAGTATTTT
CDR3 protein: CASSPYLGQITDTQYF

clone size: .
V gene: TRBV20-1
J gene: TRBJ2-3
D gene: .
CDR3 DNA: TGCAGTGCTAGAGACCTACTCGTGACTACCGGGGGCACAGATACGCAGTATTTT
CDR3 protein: CSARDLLVTTGGTDTQYF

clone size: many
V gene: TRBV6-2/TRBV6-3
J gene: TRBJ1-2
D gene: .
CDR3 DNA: TGTGCCAGCAGGGAGGCCAACTATGGCTACACCTTC
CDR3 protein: CASREANYGYTF

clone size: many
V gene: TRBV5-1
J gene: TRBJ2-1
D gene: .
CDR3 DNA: TGCGCCAGCAGCTTGGTCGGGGCTAGCCCAGTTATGCTCTACAATGAGCAGTTCTTC
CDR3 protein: CASSLVGASPVMLYNEQFF

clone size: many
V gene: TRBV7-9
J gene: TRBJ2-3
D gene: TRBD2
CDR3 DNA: TGTGCCAGCAGCTTCGGACTAGCGGACACAGATACGCAGTATTTT
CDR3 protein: CASSFGLADTDTQYF

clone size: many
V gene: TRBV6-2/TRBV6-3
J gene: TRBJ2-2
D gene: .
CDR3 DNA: TGTGCCAGCAGTTACCTGCGGGGGCAGAACACCGGGGAGCTGTTTTTT
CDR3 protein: CASSYLRGQNTGELFF

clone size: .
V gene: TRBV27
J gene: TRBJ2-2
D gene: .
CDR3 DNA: TGTGCCAGCAGTTTATTGTCGGCCTGGACCGGGGAGCTGTTTTTT
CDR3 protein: CASSLLSAWTGELFF

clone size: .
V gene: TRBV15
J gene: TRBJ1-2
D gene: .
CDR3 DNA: TGTGCCACCAGCAGAGCGGGGGACTCTATGGGGCCTTATGGCTACACCTTC
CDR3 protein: CATSRAGDSMGPYGYTF

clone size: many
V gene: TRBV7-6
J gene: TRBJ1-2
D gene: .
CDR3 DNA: TGTGCCAGCAGCTTGACAGATACAACTAACTATGGCTACCCCTTC
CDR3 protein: CASSLTDTTNYGYPF

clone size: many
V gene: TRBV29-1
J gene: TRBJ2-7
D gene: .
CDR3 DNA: TGCAGCGTTGAAGAATCACGCACCTACGAGCAGTACTTC
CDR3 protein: CSVEESRTYEQYF